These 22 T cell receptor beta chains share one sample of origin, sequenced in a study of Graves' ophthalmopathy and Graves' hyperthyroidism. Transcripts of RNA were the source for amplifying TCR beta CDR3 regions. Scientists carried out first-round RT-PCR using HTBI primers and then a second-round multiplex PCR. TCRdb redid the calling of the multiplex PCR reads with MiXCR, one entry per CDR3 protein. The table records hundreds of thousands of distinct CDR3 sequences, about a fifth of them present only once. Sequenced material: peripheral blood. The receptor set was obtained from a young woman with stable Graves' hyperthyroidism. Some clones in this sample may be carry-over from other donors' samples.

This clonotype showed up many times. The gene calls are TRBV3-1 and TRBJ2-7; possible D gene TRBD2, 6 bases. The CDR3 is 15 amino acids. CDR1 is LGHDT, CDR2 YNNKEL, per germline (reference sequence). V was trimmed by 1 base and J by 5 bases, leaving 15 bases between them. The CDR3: CASSQVDGGSHEQYF. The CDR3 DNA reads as TGTGCCAGCAGCCAAGTGGATGGAGGGTCCCACGAGCAGTACTTC.

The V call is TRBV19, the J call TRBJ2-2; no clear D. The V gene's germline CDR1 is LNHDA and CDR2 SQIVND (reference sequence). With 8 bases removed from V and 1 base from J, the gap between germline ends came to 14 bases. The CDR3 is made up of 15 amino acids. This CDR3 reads CASAARRVNTGELFF. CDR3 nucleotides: TGTGCCAGTGCGGCGAGAAGGGTGAACACCGGGGAGCTGTTTTTT.

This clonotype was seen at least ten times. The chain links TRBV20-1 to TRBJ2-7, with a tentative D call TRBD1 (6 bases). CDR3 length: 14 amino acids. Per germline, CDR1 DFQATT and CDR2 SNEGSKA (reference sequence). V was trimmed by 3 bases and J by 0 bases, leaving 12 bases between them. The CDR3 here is CSASNRDFSYEQYF. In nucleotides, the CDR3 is TGCAGTGCTAGCAACAGGGATTTCTCCTACGAGCAGTACTTC.

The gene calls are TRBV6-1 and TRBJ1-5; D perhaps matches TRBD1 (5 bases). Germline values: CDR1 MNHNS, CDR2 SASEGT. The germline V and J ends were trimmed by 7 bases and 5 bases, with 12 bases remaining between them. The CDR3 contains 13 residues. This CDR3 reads CASTDRGDQPQHF. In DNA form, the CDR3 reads TGTGCCAGCACCGACAGAGGGGATCAGCCCCAGCATTTT.

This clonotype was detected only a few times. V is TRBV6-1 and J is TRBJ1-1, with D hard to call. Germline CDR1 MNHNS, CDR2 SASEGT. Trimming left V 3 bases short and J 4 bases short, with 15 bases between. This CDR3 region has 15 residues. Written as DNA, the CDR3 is TGTGCCAGCAGTGATAAGCCGATAGGGAGCACTGAAGCTTTCTTT. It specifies CASSDKPIGSTEAFF.

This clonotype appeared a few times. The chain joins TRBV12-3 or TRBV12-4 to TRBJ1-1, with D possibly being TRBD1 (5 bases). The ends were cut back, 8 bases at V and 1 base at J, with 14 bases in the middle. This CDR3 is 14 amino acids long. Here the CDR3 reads CASGREIGNTEAFF. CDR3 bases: TGTGCCAGCGGCAGGGAAATCGGGAACACTGAAGCTTTCTTT.

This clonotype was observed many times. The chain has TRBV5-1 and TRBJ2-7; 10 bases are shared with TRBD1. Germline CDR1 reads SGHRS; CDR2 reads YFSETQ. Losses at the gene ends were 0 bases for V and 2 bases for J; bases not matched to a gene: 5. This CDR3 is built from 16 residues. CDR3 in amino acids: CASSLGDRGATYEQYF. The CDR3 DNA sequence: TGCGCCAGCAGCTTGGGGGACAGGGGCGCTACCTACGAGCAGTACTTC.

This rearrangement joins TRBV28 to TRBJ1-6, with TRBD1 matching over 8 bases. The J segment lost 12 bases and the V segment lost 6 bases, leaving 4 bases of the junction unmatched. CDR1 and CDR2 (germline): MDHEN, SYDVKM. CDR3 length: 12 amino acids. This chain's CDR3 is CASRHRGEPLHF. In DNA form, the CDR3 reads TGTGCCAGCAGGCACAGGGGGGAACCCCTCCACTTT.

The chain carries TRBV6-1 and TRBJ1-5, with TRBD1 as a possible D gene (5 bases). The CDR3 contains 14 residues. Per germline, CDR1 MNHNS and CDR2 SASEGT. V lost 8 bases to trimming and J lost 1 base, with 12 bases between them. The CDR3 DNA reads TGTGCCAGCTGGACGGGGCAGAGCAATCAGCCCCAGCATTTT. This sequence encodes CASWTGQSNQPQHF.

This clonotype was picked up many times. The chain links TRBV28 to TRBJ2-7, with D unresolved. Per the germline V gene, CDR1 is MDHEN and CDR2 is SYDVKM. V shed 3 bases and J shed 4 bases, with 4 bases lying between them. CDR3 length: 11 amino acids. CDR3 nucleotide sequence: TGTGCCAGCAGTTTTCGTTACGAGCAGTACTTC. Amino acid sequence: CASSFRYEQYF.

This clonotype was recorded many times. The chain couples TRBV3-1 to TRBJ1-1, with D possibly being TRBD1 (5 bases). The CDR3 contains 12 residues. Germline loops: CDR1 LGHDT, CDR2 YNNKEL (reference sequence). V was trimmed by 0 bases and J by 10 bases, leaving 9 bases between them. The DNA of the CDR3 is TGTGCCAGCAGCCAAGAATCCAGGGTAGCTTTCTTT. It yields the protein CASSQESRVAFF.

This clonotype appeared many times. CDR3 residues: CASSYSAGKATYEQYF. The CDR3 nucleotides read TGTGCCAGCAGTTACTCGGCAGGGAAGGCAACCTACGAGCAGTACTTC. The chain has TRBV6-5 and TRBJ2-7, with D perhaps TRBD1 (5 bases). The CDR3 sequence is 16 residues long. Germline V lookup: CDR1 MNHEY, CDR2 SVGAGI. V was pared by 0 bases and J by 2 bases, with 14 bases between.

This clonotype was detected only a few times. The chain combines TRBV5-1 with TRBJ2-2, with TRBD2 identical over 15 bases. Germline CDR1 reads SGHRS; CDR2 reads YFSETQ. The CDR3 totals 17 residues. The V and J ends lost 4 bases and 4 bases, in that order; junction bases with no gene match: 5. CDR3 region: CASSGLAGGLGTGELFF. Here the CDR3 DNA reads TGCGCCAGCAGCGGACTAGCGGGGGGGCTCGGCACCGGGGAGCTGTTTTTT.

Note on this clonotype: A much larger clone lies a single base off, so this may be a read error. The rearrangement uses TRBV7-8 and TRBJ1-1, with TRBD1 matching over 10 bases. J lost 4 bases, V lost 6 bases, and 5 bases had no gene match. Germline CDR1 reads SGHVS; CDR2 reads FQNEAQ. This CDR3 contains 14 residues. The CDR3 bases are TGTGCCAGCAGGCCCGGGACAGGGGTCACTGAAGCTTTCTTT. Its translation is CASRPGTGVTEAFF.

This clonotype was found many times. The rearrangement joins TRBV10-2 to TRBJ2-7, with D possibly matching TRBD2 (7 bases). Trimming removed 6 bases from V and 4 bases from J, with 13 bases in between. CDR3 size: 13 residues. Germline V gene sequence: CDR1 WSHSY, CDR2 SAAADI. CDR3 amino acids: CASRGGAQYEQYF. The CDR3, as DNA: TGCGCCAGCAGGGGGGGGGCGCAGTACGAGCAGTACTTC.

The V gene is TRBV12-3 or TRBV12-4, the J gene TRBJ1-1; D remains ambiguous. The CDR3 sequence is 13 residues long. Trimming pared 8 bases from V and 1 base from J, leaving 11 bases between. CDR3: CASRPAENTEAFF. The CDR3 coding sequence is TGTGCCAGCCGTCCCGCGGAGAACACTGAAGCTTTCTTT.

Written as DNA, the CDR3 is TGTGCCACCAGCAGTGACCCAGGGGGCTCTGGCTACACCTTC. This translates into CATSSDPGGSGYTF. V is TRBV15 and J is TRBJ1-2, with 8 bases lining up with TRBD1. The CDR3 is 14 amino acids. Germline V gives CDR1 LNHNV, CDR2 YYDKDF (reference sequence). With V trimmed by 3 bases and J by 7 bases, 7 bases remained unmatched.

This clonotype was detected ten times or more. CDR3 sequence reads: CSARTGMNTEAFF. For the CDR3, the DNA is TGCAGTGCTCGAACGGGGATGAACACTGAAGCTTTCTTT. The chain carries TRBV20-1 and TRBJ1-1; D is ambiguous. CDR1 and CDR2 (germline): DFQATT, SNEGSKA (reference sequence). There are 13 residues in the CDR3. V dropped 5 bases and J dropped 0 bases, with 10 bases sitting between them.

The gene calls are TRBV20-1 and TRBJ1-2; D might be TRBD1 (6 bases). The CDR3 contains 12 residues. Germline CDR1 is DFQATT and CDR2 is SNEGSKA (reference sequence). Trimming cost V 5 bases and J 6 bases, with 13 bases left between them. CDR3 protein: CSAQLRGDGYTF. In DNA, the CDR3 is TGCAGTGCTCAGCTCAGGGGAGATGGCTACACCTTC.

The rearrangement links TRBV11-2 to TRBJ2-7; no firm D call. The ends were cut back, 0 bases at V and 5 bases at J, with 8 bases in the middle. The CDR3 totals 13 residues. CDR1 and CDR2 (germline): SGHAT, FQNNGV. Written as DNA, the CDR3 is TGTGCCAGCAGCTTAGACTTGGGCCACGAGCAGTACTTC. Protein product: CASSLDLGHEQYF.

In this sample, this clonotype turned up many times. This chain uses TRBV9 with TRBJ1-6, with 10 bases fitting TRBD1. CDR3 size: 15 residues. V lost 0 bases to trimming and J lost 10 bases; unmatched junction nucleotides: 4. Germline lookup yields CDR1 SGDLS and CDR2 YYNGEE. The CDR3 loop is CASSVVGTGDSPLHF. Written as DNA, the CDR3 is TGTGCCAGCAGCGTAGTCGGGACAGGGGACTCACCCCTCCACTTT.

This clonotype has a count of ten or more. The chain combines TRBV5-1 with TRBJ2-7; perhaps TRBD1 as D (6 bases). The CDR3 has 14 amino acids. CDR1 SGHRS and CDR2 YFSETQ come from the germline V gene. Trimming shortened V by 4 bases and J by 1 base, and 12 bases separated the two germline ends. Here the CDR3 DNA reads TGCGCCAGCAGCCTGGACAGCCTATCCTACGAGCAGTACTTC. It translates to CASSLDSLSYEQYF.